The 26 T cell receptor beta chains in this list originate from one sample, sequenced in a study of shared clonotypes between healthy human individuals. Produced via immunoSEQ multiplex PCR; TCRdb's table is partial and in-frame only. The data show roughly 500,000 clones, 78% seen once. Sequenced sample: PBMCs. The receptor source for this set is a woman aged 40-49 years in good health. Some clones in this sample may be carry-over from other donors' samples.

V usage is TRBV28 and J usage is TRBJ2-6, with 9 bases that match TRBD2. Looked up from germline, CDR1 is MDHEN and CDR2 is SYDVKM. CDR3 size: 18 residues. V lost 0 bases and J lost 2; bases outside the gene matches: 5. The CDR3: CASSLWAGGLTGANVLTF. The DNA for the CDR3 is TGTGCCAGCAGTTTATGGGCGGGAGGGCTAACTGGGGCCAACGTCCTGACTTTC.

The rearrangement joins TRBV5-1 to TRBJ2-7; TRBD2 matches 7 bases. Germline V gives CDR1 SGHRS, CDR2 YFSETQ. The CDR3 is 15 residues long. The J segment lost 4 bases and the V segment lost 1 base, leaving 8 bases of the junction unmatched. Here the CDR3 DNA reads TGCGCCAGCAGCTTGAGGGCGGGAGAGGGGTACGAGCAGTACTTC. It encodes CASSLRAGEGYEQYF.

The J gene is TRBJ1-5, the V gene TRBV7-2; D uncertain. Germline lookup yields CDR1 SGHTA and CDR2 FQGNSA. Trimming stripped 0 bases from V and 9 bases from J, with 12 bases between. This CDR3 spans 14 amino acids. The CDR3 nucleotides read TGTGCCAGCAGCTTAGCTCCAGGCCCAGGGCCCCAGCATTTT. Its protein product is CASSLAPGPGPQHF.

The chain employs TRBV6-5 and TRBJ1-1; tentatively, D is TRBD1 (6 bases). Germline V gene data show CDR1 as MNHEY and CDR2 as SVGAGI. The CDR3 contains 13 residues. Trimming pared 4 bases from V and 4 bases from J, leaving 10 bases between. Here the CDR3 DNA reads TGTGCCAGCAGTTCCACAGGGTCCACTGAAGCTTTCTTT. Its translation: CASSSTGSTEAFF.

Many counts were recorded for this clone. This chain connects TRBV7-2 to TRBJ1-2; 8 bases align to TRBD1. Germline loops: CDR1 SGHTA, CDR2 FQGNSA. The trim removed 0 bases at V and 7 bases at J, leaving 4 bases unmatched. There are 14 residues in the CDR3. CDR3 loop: CASSLAAGGSGYTF. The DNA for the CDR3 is TGTGCCAGCAGCTTAGCTGCAGGGGGCTCTGGCTACACCTTC.

This CDR3 is CASSLTGTFGETQYF. CDR3 nucleotide sequence: TGCGCCAGCAGCCTAACAGGGACGTTCGGGGAGACCCAGTACTTC. The chain is built from TRBV5-1 and TRBJ2-5, with D perhaps matching TRBD1 (6 bases). The CDR3 runs to 15 residues. The germline V gene has CDR1 SGHRS and CDR2 YFSETQ. V was trimmed by 4 bases and J by 5 bases, leaving 18 bases between them.

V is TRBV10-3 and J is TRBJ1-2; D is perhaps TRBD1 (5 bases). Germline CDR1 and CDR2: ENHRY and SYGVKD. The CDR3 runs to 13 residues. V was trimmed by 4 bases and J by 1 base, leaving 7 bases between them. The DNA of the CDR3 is TGTGCCATCAGTGGGGGGGATAACTATGGCTACACCTTC. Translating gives CAISGGDNYGYTF.

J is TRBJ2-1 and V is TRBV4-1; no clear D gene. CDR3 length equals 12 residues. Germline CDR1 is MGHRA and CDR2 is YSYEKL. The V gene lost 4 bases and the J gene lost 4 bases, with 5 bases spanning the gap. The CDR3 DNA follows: TGCGCCAGCAGCCCCGGTTACAATGAGCAGTTCTTC. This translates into CASSPGYNEQFF.

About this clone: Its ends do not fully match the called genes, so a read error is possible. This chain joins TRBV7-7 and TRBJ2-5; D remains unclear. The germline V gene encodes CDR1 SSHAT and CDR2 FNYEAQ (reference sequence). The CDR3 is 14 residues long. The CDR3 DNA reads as TGTGCTAGCAGCTTATTAGGGCTCAAAGAGACCCAGTACTTC. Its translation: CASSLLGLKETQYF.

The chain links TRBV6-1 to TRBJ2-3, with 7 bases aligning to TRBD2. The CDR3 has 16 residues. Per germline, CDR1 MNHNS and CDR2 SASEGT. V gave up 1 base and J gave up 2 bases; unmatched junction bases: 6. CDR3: CASSEGLAANTDTQYF. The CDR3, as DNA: TGTGCCAGCAGTGAAGGGCTAGCGGCAAACACAGATACGCAGTATTTT.

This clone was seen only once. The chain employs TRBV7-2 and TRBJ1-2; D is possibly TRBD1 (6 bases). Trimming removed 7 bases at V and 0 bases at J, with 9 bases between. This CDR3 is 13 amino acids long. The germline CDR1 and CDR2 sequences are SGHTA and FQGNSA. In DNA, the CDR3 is TGTGCCAGCAAACAGGGAACTAACTATGGCTACACCTTC. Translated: CASKQGTNYGYTF. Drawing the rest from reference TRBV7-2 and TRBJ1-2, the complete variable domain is GAGVSQSPSNKVTEKGKDVELRCDPISGHTALYWYRQSLGQGLEFLIYFQGNSAPDKSGLPSDRFSAERTGGSVSTLTIQRTQQEDSAVYLCASKQGTNYGYTFGSGTRLTVV.

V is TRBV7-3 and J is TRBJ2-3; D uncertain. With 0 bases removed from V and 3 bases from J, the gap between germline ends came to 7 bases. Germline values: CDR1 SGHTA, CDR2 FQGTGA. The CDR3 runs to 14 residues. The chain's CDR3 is CASSLTGQTDTQYF. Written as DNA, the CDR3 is TGTGCCAGCAGCTTAACTGGGCAGACAGATACGCAGTATTTT.

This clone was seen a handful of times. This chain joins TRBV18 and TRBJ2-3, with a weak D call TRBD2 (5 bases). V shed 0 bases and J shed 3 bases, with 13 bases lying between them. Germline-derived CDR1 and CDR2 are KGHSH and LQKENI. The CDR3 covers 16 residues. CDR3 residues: CASSPPALPGTDTQYF. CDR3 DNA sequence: TGTGCCAGCTCACCACCGGCTCTACCGGGGACAGATACGCAGTATTTT.

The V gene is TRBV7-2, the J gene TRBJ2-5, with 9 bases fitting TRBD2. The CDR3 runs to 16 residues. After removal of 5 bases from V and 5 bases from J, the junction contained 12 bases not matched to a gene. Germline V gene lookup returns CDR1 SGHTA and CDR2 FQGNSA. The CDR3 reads CASSPPGTSRLETQYF. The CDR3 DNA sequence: TGTGCCAGCAGCCCCCCCGGGACTAGCCGCTTGGAGACCCAGTACTTC.

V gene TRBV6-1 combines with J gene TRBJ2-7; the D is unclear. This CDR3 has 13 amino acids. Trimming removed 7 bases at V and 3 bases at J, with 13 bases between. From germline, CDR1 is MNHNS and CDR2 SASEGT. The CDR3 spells CASTPVPYYEQYF. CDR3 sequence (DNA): TGTGCCAGCACCCCGGTGCCCTACTACGAGCAGTACTTC.

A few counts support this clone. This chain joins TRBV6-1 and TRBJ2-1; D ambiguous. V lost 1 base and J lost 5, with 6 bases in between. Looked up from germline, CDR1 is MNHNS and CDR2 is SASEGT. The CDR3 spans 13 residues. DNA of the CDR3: TGTGCCAGCAGTGAAGGGAGCAACAATGAGCAGTTCTTC. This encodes CASSEGSNNEQFF.

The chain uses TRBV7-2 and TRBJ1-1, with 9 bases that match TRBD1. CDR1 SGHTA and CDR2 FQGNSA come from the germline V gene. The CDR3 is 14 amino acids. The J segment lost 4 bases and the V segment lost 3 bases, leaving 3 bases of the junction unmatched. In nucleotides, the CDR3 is TGTGCCAGCAGCTTCCCGACAGGGGGCACTGAAGCTTTCTTT. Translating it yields CASSFPTGGTEAFF.

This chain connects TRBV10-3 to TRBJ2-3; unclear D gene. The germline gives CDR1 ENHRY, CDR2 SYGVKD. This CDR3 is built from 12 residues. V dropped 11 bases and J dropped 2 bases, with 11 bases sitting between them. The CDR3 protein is CASRGVTDTQYF. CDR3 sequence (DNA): TGTGCCTCACGTGGAGTCACAGATACGCAGTATTTT.

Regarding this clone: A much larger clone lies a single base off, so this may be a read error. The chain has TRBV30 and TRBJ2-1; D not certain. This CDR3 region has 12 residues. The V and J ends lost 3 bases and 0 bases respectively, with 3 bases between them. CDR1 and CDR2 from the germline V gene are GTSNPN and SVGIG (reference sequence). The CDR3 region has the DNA TGTGCCTGGAGCAGCTCCTACAATGAGCAGTTCTTC. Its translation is CAWSSSYNEQFF.

The CDR3 DNA reads TGTGCCAGTCAGGACACAGTATGGGAGACCCAGTACTTC. As protein: CASQDTVWETQYF. This sequence joins TRBV19 and TRBJ2-5; possible D gene TRBD1, 5 bases. The germline CDR1 and CDR2 sequences are LNHDA and SQIVND (reference sequence). This CDR3 contains 13 residues. Trimming took off 8 bases at V and 5 bases at J, with 15 bases between the two ends.

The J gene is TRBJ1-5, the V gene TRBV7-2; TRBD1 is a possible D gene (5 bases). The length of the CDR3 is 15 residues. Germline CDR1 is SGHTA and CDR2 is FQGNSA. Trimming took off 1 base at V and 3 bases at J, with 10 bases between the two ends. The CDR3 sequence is CASSLERGYNQPQHF. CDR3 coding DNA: TGTGCCAGCAGCTTAGAACGGGGGTACAATCAGCCCCAGCATTTT.

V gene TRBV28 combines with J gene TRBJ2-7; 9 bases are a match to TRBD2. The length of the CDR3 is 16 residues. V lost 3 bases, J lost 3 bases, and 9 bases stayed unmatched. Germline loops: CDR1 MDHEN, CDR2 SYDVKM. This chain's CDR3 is CASSFASTAGGYEQYF. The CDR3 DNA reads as TGTGCCAGCAGTTTCGCCTCGACAGCGGGGGGCTACGAGCAGTACTTC.

CDR3 sequence reads: CASSFWGSNTDTQYF. The CDR3 coding sequence is TGTGCCAGCAGTTTCTGGGGGTCGAACACAGATACGCAGTATTTT. The chain recombines TRBV28 with TRBJ2-3; D is possibly TRBD1 or TRBD2 (5 bases each). V shed 3 bases and J shed 2 bases, with 12 bases lying between them. CDR1 MDHEN and CDR2 SYDVKM come from the germline V gene. CDR3 size: 15 residues. Based on the CDR3 plus reference TRBV28 and TRBJ2-3, the full variable domain is DVKVTQSSRYLVKRTGEKVFLECVQDMDHENMFWYRQDPGLGLRLIYFSYDVKMKEKGDIPEGYSVSREKKERFSLILESASTNQTSMYLCASSFWGSNTDTQYFGPGTRLTVL.

CDR3 amino acids: CASSEERNTGELFF. The CDR3 region has the DNA TGTGCCAGTAGTGAAGAGCGGAACACCGGGGAGCTGTTTTTT. This chain links TRBV19 with TRBJ2-2; D gene uncertain. The V gene's germline CDR1 is LNHDA and CDR2 SQIVND (reference sequence). Trimming pared 5 bases from V and 1 base from J, leaving 8 bases between. The CDR3 is made up of 14 amino acids.

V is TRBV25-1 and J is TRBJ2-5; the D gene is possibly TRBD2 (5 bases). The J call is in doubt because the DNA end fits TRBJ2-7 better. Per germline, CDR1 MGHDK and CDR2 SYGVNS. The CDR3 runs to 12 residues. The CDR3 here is CASSRLAHEQYF. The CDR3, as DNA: TGTGCCAGCAGTAGGCTAGCCCACGAGCAGTACTTC.

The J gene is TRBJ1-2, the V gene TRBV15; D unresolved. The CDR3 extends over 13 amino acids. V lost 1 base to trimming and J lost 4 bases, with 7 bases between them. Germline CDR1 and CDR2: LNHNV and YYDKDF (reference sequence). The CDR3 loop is CATSRGEFYGYTF. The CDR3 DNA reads TGTGCCACCAGCAGAGGGGAATTCTATGGCTACACCTTC.